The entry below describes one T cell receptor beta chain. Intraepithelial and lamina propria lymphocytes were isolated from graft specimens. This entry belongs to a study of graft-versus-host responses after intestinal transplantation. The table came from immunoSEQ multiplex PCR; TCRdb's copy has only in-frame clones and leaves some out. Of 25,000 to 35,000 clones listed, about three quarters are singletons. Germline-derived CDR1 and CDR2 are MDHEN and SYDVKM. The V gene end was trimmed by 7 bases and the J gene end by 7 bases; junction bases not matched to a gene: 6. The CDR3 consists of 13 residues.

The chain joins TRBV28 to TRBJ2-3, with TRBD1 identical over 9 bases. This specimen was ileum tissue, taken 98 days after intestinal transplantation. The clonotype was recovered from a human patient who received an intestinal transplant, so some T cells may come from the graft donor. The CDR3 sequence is CASMDRGRHTQYF. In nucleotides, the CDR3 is TGTGCCAGCATGGACAGGGGACGACATACGCAGTATTTT.